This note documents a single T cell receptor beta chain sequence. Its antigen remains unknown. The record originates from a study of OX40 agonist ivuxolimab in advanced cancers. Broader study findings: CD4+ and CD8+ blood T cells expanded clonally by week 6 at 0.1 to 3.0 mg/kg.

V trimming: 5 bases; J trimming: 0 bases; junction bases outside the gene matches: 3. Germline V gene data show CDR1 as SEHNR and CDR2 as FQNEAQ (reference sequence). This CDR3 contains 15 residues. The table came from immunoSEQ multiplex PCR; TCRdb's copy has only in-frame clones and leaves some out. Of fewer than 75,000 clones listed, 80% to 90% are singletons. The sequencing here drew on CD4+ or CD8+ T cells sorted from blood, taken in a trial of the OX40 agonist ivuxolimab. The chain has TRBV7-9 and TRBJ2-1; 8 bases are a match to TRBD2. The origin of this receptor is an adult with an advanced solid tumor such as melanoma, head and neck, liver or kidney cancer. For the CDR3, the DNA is TGTGCCAGCAGCCCCGGGGGGGGCTCCTACAATGAGCAGTTCTTC. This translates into CASSPGGGSYNEQFF. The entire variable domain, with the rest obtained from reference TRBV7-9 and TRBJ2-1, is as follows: DTGVSQNPRHKITKRGQNVTFRCDPISEHNRLYWYRQTLGQGPEFLTYFQNEAQLEKSRLLSDRFSAERPKGSFSTLEIQRTEQGDSAMYLCASSPGGGSYNEQFFGPGTRLTVL.